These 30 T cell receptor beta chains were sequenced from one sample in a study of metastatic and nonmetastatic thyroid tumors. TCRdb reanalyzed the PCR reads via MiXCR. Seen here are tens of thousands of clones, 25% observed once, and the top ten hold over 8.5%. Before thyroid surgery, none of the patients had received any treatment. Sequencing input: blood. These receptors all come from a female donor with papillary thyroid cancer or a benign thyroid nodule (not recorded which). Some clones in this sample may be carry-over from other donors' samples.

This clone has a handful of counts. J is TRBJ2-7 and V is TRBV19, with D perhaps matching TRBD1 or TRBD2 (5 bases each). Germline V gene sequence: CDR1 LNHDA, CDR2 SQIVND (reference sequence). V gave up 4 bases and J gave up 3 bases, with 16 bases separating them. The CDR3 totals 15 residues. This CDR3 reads CASSKGTAHGYEQYF. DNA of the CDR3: TGTGCCAGTAGTAAAGGGACGGCGCACGGCTACGAGCAGTACTTC.

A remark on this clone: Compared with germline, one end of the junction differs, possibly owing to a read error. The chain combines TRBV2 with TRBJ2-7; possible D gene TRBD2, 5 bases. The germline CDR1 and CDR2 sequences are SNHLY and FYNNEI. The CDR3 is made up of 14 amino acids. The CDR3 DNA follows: TGTGCCAGTAGTGAATCACTAACGGGAAGTAAGCAGTACTTC. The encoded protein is CASSESLTGSKQYF.

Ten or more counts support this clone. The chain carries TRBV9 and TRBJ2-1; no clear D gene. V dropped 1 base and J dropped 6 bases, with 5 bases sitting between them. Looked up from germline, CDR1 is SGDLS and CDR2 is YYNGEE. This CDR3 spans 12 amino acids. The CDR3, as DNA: TGTGCCAGCAGCGTATCTAGCAATGAGCAGTTCTTC. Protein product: CASSVSSNEQFF.

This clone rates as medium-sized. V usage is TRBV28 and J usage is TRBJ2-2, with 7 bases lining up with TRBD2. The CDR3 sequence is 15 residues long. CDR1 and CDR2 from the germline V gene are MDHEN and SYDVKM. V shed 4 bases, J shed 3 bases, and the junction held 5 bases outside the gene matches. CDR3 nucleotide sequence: TGTGCCAGCAGTTCGTCGGGAGGTTACACCGGGGAGCTGTTTTTT. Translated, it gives CASSSSGGYTGELFF.

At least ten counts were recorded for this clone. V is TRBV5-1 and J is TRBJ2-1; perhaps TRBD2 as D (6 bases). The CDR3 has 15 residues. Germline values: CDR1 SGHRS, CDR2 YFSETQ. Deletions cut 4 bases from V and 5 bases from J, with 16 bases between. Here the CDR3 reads CASSQAGLANNEQFF. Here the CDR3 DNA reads TGCGCCAGCAGCCAGGCGGGACTGGCGAACAATGAGCAGTTCTTC.

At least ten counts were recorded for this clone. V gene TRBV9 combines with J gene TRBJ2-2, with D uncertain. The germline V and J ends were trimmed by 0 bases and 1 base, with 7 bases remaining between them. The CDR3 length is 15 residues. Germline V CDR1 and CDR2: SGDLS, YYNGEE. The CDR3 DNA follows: TGTGCCAGCAGCGTAGAGCTCCTGAACACCGGGGAGCTGTTTTTT. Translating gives CASSVELLNTGELFF.

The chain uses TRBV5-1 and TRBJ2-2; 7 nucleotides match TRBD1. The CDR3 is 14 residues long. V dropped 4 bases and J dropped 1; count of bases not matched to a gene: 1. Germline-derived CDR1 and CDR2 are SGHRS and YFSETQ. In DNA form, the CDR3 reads TGCGCCAGCAGCCGACAGGGGAACACCGGGGAGCTGTTTTTT. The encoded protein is CASSRQGNTGELFF.

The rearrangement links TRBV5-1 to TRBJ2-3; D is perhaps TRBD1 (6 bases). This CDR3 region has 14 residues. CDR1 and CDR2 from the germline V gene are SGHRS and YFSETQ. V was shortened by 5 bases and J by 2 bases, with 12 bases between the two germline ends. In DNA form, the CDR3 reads TGCGCCAGCAGACCCGGACAGTCCACAGATACGCAGTATTTT. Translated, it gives CASRPGQSTDTQYF.

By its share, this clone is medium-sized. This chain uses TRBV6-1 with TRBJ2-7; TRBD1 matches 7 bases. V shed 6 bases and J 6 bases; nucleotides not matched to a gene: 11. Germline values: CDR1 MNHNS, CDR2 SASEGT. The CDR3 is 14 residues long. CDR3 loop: CASSPGQRVVEQYF. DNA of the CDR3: TGTGCCAGCAGCCCGGGACAGAGAGTAGTCGAGCAGTACTTC.

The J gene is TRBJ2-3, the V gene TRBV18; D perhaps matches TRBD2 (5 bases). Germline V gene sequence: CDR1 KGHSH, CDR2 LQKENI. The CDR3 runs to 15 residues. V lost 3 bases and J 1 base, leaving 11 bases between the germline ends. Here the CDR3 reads CASSPLEGRTDTQYF. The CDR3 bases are TGTGCCAGCTCACCCCTTGAGGGTCGCACAGATACGCAGTATTTT.

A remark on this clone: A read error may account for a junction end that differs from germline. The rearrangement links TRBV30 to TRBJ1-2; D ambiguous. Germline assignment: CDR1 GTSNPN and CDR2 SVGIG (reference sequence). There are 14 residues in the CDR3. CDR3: CVWSPLGVGRGYTF. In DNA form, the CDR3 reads TGTGTCTGGAGTCCCCTTGGTGTCGGTCGTGGCTACACCTTC.

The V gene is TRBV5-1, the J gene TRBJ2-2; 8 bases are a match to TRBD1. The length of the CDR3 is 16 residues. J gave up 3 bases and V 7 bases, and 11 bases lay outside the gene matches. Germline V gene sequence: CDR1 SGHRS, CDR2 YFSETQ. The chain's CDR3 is CASYTGQGVDTGELFF. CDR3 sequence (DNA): TGCGCCAGCTATACCGGACAGGGTGTGGACACCGGGGAGCTGTTTTTT.

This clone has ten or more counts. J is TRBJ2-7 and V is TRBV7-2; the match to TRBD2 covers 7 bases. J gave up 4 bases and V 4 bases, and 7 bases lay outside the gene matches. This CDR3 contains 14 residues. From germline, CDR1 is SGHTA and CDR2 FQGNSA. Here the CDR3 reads CASSSGGGRYEQYF. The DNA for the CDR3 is TGTGCCAGCAGCTCCGGCGGGGGAAGATACGAGCAGTACTTC. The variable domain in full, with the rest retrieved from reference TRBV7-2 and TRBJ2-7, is GAGVSQSPSNKVTEKGKDVELRCDPISGHTALYWYRQSLGQGLEFLIYFQGNSAPDKSGLPSDRFSAERTGGSVSTLTIQRTQQEDSAVYLCASSSGGGRYEQYFGPGTRLTVT.

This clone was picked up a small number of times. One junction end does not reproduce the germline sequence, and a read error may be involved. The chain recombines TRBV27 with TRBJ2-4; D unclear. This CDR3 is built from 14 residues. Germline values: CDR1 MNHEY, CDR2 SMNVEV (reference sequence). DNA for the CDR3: TGTGCCAGCAGTTTGCGAGTCCCTAAAAACATTCGGTACTTC. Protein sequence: CASSLRVPKNIRYF.

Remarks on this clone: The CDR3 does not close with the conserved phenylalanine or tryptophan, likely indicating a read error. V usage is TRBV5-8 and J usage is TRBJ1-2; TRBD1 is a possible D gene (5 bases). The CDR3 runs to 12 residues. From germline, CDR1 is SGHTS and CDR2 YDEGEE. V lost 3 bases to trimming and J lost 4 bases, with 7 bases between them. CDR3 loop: CASSWDFYGYTI. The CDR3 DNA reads TGTGCCAGCAGCTGGGACTTCTATGGCTACACCATC.

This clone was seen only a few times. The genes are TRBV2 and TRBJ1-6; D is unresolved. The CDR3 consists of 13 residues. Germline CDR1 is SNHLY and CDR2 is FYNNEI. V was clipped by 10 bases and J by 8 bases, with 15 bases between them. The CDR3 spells CATVKTSDSPLHF. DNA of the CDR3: TGTGCCACCGTGAAAACGAGTGATTCACCCCTCCACTTT.

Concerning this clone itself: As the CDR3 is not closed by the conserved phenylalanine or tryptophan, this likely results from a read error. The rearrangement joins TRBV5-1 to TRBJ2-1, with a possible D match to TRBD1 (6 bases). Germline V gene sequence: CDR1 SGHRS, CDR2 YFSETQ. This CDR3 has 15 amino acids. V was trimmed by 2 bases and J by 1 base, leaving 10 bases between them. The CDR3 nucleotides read TGCGCCAGCAGCTTTTATCAGGGGTCCTACAATGAGCAGTTCTGC. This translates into CASSFYQGSYNEQFC.

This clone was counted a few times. In DNA form, the CDR3 reads TGTGCCAGCAGTTTACGGCCCGGGGAGCTGTTTTTT. Its translation is CASSLRPGELFF. This sequence joins TRBV27 and TRBJ2-2; D is uncertain. Trimming took off 2 bases at V and 6 bases at J, with 4 bases between the two ends. Germline V lookup: CDR1 MNHEY, CDR2 SMNVEV (reference sequence). This CDR3 comprises 12 residues.

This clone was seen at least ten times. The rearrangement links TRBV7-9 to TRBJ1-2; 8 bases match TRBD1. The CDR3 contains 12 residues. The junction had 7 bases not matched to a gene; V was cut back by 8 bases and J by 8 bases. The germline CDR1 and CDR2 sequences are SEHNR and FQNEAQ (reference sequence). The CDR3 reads CASGTGTGGYTF. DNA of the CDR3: TGTGCCAGCGGGACGGGGACAGGCGGCTACACCTTC.

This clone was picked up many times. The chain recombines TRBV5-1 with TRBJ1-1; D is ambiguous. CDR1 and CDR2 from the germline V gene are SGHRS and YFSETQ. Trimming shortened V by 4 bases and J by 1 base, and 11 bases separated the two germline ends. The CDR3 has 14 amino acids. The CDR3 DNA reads TGCGCCAGCAGCCCAGGACCGTCGAACACTGAAGCTTTCTTT. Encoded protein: CASSPGPSNTEAFF.

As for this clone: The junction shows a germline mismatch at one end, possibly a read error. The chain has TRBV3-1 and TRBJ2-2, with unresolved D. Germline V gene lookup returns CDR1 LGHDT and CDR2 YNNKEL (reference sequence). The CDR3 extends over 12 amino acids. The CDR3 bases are TGTGCCAGCAGCCGGAACGCCGGGGAGCTGTTTTTT. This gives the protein CASSRNAGELFF.

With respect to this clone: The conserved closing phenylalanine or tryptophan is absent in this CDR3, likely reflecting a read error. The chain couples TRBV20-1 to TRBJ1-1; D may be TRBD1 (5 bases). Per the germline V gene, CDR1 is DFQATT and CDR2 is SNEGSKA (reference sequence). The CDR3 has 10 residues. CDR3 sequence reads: CRARGTEAFL. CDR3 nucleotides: TGCAGGGCCCGGGGGACCGAAGCTTTCCTT.

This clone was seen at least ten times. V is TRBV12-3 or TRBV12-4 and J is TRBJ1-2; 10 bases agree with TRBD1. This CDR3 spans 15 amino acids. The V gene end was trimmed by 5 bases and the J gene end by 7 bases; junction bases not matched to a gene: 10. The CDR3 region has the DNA TGTGCCAGCAGTCTCCAGGGACAGGGGATCAGTGGCTACACCTTC. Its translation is CASSLQGQGISGYTF.

In DNA form, the CDR3 reads TGCAGTGCTAGTCCCCAGATACAAACCCTCGAGCAGTACTTC. Translated: CSASPQIQTLEQYF. The chain is built from TRBV20-1 and TRBJ2-7; D is unclear. The CDR3 spans 14 residues. Trimming took off 3 bases at V and 6 bases at J, with 18 bases between the two ends. Germline CDR1 and CDR2: DFQATT and SNEGSKA (reference sequence).

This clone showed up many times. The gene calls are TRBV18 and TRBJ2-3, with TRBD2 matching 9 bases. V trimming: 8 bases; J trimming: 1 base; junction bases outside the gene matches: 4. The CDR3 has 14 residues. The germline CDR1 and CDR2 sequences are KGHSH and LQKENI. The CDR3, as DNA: TGTGCCAGCGCCCTAGCGGGACGCACAGATACGCAGTATTTT. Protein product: CASALAGRTDTQYF.

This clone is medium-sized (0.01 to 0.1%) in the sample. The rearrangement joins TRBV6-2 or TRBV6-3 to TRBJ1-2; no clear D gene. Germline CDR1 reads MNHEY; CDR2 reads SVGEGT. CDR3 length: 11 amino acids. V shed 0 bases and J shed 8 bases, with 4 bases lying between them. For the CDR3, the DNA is TGTGCCAGCAGTTACTCCCTGGGCTACACCTTC. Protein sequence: CASSYSLGYTF.

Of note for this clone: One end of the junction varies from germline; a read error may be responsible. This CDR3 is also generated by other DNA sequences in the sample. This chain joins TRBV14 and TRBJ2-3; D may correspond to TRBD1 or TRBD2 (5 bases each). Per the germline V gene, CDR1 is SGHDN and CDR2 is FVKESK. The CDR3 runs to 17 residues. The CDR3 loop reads CASSRLQRGGSTDTQYF. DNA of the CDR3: TGTGCCAGCAGCCGGCTTCAAAGGGGTGGGAGCACAGATACACAGTATTTT. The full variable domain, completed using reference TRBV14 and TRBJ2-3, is EAGVTQFPSHSVIEKGQTVTLRCDPISGHDNLYWYRRVMGKEIKFLLHFVKESKQDESGMPNNRFLAERTGGTYSTLKVQPAELEDSGVYFCASSRLQRGGSTDTQYFGPGTRLTVL.

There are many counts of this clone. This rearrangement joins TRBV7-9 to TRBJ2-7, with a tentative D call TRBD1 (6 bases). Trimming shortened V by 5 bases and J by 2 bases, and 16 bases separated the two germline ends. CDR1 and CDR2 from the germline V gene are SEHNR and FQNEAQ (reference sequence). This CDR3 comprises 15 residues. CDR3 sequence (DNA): TGTGCCAGCAGCGCCTTTGACAGGTCAACCTACGAGCAGTACTTC. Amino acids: CASSAFDRSTYEQYF.

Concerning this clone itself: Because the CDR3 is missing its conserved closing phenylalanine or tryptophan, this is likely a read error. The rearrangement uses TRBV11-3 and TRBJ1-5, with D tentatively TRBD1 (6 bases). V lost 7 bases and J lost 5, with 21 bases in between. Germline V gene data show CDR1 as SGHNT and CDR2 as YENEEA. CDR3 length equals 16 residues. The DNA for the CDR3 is TGTGCCAGCATCTCCTTGGACAGTCCTCACGATCAGCCCCAGCATGTT. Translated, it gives CASISLDSPHDQPQHV.

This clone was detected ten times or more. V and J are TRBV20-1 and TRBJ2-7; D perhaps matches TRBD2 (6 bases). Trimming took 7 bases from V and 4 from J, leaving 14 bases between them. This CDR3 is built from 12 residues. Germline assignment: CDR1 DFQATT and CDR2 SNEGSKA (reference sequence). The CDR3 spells CSGRDGGYEQYF. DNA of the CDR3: TGCAGTGGGAGGGACGGAGGATACGAGCAGTACTTC.